What follows are 3 T cell receptor beta chains derived from one specimen sequenced in a study of blood T cells in healthy people across ages. Combining a sample-barcoded 5' primer with a J-beta primer mix, a second PCR ran for 7 to 11 cycles. MiXCR, run by TCRdb on the 5' RACE reads, gives a single entry per CDR3 protein. Here the sample spans approximately 810,000 distinct CDR3 sequences, less than 35% being singletons. The sample comprised blood. All receptors come from a woman aged 80 or over in good health.

This clonotype appeared many times. CDR3 region: CASSPPAGGRETQYF. The CDR3 DNA reads as TGTGCCAGCTCACCACCGGCGGGGGGGCGAGAGACCCAGTACTTC. The V and J genes are TRBV18 and TRBJ2-5, with 9 bases fitting TRBD2. The CDR3 sequence is 15 residues long. Germline CDR1 is KGHSH and CDR2 is LQKENI. With V trimmed by 0 bases and J by 4 bases, 3 bases remained unmatched.

Concerning this clonotype: A clone one base away is much larger, so this may be a read error. The rearrangement uses TRBV7-2 and TRBJ1-6; D gene uncertain. Germline CDR1 and CDR2: SGHTA and FQGNSA. With 5 bases removed from V and 9 bases from J, the gap between germline ends came to 8 bases. CDR3 size: 12 residues. The CDR3 bases are TGTGCCAGCAGCGTAAAAATTTCACCCCTCCACTTT. It yields the protein CASSVKISPLHF.

In the case of this clonotype: An end of the junction differs from the germline gene, which may be a read error. This chain uses TRBV7-6 with TRBJ2-3; D is uncertain. Germline CDR1 and CDR2: SGHVS and FNYEAQ. The CDR3 covers 12 residues. CDR3 coding DNA: TGTGTCAGCAGCTCTAATGGGGATACGCAGTATTTT. As protein: CVSSSNGDTQYF.